This T cell receptor beta chain stems from a study of CD8+ T cells in alopecia areata. Isolated RNA was reverse transcribed into cDNA used as the sequencing template. The method was immunoSEQ multiplex PCR; TCRdb's version includes in-frame clones alone and lacks a portion of them. The sample records 210,000 or so clones, more than 60% being singletons. The treatment was: oral pan-JAK inhibitor, 5-10 mg twice daily. Researchers gathered lesional scalp punch biopsies and peripheral blood from patients with alopecia areata. The study, taken as a whole, reports: Sequenced scalp T cells also include alphabeta T cells resident in normal skin. Clonality in lesional scalp, especially alopecia totalis/universalis, exceeded that of normal scalp.

In regard to this clone: No antigen is known for it.

Germline lookup yields CDR1 SEHNR and CDR2 FQNEAQ (reference sequence). The CDR3 has 15 residues. V dropped 6 bases and J dropped 4; count of bases not matched to a gene: 8. This specimen was CD4+ T cells sorted from blood, taken between weeks 43 and 45, from a patient treated with tofacitinib. This chain connects TRBV7-9 to TRBJ2-2, with 7 positions matching TRBD1. This TCR was sampled from a human donor with alopecia areata. This CDR3 reads CASRGGFESTGELFF. In nucleotides, the CDR3 is TGTGCCAGCAGAGGGGGCTTTGAGAGCACCGGGGAGCTGTTTTTT.